The 28 T cell receptor beta chains below all came from one sample that was sequenced in a study of blood T cell repertoires in COVID-19. Here immunoSEQ multiplex PCR was the method, and the copy in TCRdb shows in-frame clones only, minus some. Of about 370,000 clones in the sample, about 90% were seen once. Source material: peripheral blood. The receptors originated from a woman younger than 45 with COVID-19, enrolled during active disease.

The J gene is TRBJ1-1, the V gene TRBV28; no clear D. CDR3 length: 15 amino acids. The V gene lost 3 bases and the J gene lost 6 bases, with 17 bases spanning the gap. CDR1 MDHEN and CDR2 SYDVKM come from the germline V gene. This CDR3 is CASSFISYSPPEAFF. The CDR3 DNA follows: TGTGCCAGCAGTTTCATATCCTACTCTCCCCCTGAAGCTTTCTTT.

This sequence joins TRBV7-2 and TRBJ1-2; D ambiguous. From germline, CDR1 is SGHTA and CDR2 FQGNSA. V lost 4 bases and J lost 4, with 10 bases in between. This CDR3 spans 13 amino acids. The CDR3 coding sequence is TGTGCCAGCAGCTATCTTTCTCGCTATGGCTACACCTTC. Translated: CASSYLSRYGYTF.

This clone was detected a few times. The chain is built from TRBV10-3 and TRBJ1-6; 7 bases match TRBD1. The CDR3 has 13 residues. V lost 11 bases, J lost 7 bases, and 8 bases stayed unmatched. Germline CDR1 is ENHRY and CDR2 is SYGVKD. This CDR3 reads CAGLQGRNSPLHF. The CDR3, as DNA: TGTGCCGGGTTACAGGGGAGGAATTCACCCCTCCACTTT.

The chain is built from TRBV20-1 and TRBJ1-1; D is undetermined. The CDR3 runs 13 residues. Germline V gene sequence: CDR1 DFQATT, CDR2 SNEGSKA (reference sequence). The V and J ends lost 3 bases and 1 base respectively, with 9 bases between them. The CDR3 spells CSASYSRNTEAFF. As DNA, the CDR3 is TGCAGTGCTAGTTATTCGCGGAACACTGAAGCTTTCTTT.

The V call is TRBV6-2 or TRBV6-3, the J call TRBJ1-2, with 9 positions matching TRBD1. CDR3 length equals 15 residues. After removal of 0 bases from V and 10 bases from J, the junction contained 9 bases not matched to a gene. Germline CDR1 is MNHEY and CDR2 is SVGEGT. The CDR3 nucleotides are TGTGCCAGCAGTTACTCGAATGCCGGGACAGGGACCTACACCTTC. Translation: CASSYSNAGTGTYTF.

The chain links TRBV3-1 (or the pseudogene TRBV3-2) to TRBJ2-2; tentatively, D is TRBD2 (6 bases). V was pared by 4 bases and J by 7 bases, with 25 bases between. CDR1 and CDR2 (germline): LGHDT, YNNKEL (reference sequence). The CDR3 length is 18 residues. The CDR3 is CASSLSLGMGDSGGELFF. The CDR3 coding sequence is TGTGCCAGCAGCCTGTCGCTAGGAATGGGGGACTCCGGCGGGGAGCTGTTTTTT.

V is TRBV28 and J is TRBJ2-7, with a possible D match to TRBD1 (7 bases). The CDR3 length is 15 residues. The germline gives CDR1 MDHEN, CDR2 SYDVKM. The V end was cut by 5 bases, the J end by 5 bases, with 19 bases between. The CDR3, as DNA: TGTGCCAGCAGTCAGGGGGGACCCCTGTCGCACGAGCAGTACTTC. This encodes CASSQGGPLSHEQYF.

V usage is TRBV9 and J usage is TRBJ2-3; 11 bases fit TRBD1. CDR3 length: 16 residues. The germline gives CDR1 SGDLS, CDR2 YYNGEE. Trimming took 2 bases from V and 1 from J; bases not matched to a gene: 3. CDR3 amino acids: CASSVGTGGGTDTQYF. The CDR3 DNA sequence: TGTGCCAGCAGCGTTGGGACAGGGGGTGGCACAGATACGCAGTATTTT. The full variable domain, in which reference TRBV9 and TRBJ2-3 provide the parts outside the CDR3, is DSGVTQTPKHLITATGQRVTLRCSPRSGDLSVYWYQQSLDQGLQFLIQYYNGEERAKGNILERFSAQQFPDLHSELNLSSLELGDSALYFCASSVGTGGGTDTQYFGPGTRLTVL.

V usage is TRBV5-1 and J usage is TRBJ2-1, with 7 bases aligning to TRBD2. CDR1 is SGHRS, CDR2 YFSETQ, per germline. Unmatched junction bases numbered 6, after V lost 0 bases and J lost 0 bases. CDR3 length: 17 amino acids. CDR3 protein: CASSLGLAESSYNEQFF. The CDR3 coding sequence is TGCGCCAGCAGCTTGGGACTAGCAGAGAGCTCCTACAATGAGCAGTTCTTC. The full variable domain, its missing parts supplied by reference TRBV5-1 and TRBJ2-1, is KAGVTQTPRYLIKTRGQQVTLSCSPISGHRSVSWYQQTPGQGLQFLFEYFSETQRNKGNFPGRFSGRQFSNSRSEMNVSTLELGDSALYLCASSLGLAESSYNEQFFGPGTRLTVL.

This chain joins TRBV5-1 and TRBJ2-3; 11 bases are shared with TRBD2. V was pared by 4 bases and J by 2 bases, with 6 bases of the junction left unmatched. The length of the CDR3 is 16 residues. Germline values: CDR1 SGHRS, CDR2 YFSETQ. The CDR3 coding sequence is TGCGCCAGCAGCATCGGACTAGCGGGCAACACAGATACGCAGTATTTT. This codes for CASSIGLAGNTDTQYF.

The chain employs TRBV18 and TRBJ1-1, with 7 positions matching TRBD1. The ends lost 4 bases at V and 3 bases at J; junction bases unmatched: 5. CDR3 length: 14 residues. Germline CDR1 and CDR2: KGHSH and LQKENI. The CDR3 protein is CASSRTGADTEAFF. The CDR3 DNA sequence: TGTGCCAGCTCACGTACAGGGGCAGACACTGAAGCTTTCTTT.

CDR3 in amino acids: CASSKTGRYTEAFF. In nucleotides, the CDR3 is TGTGCCAGCAGTAAGACAGGTCGATACACTGAAGCTTTCTTT. The rearrangement joins TRBV5-6 to TRBJ1-1; tentative D call: TRBD1 (6 bases). V lost 5 bases and J lost 3, with 14 bases in between. The V gene's germline CDR1 is SGHDT and CDR2 YYEEEE. The CDR3 loop spans 14 amino acids.

This chain uses TRBV4-1 with TRBJ1-5; D is ambiguous. Deletions cut 4 bases from V and 0 bases from J, with 10 bases between. Germline V gene sequence: CDR1 MGHRA, CDR2 YSYEKL. CDR3 length: 15 amino acids. The CDR3 spells CASSPDGGSNQPQHF. The DNA of the CDR3 is TGCGCCAGCAGCCCGGACGGAGGTAGCAATCAGCCCCAGCATTTT.

This sequence joins TRBV10-3 and TRBJ2-2; D is undetermined. With 0 bases removed from V and 7 bases from J, the gap between germline ends came to 12 bases. This CDR3 has 15 amino acids. CDR1 is ENHRY and CDR2 is SYGVKD in the germline V gene. The CDR3 DNA follows: TGTGCCATCAGTGAGTCTGCCGGGTATTTCGGGGAGCTGTTTTTT. It translates to CAISESAGYFGELFF.

The chain employs TRBV9 and TRBJ2-1; D possibly corresponds to TRBD2 (5 bases). Germline-derived CDR1 and CDR2 are SGDLS and YYNGEE. The germline V and J ends were trimmed by 3 bases and 3 bases, with 13 bases remaining between them. The CDR3 has 15 amino acids. CDR3 protein: CASSAEIGSYNEQFF. CDR3 sequence (DNA): TGTGCCAGCAGCGCCGAGATAGGGAGCTACAATGAGCAGTTCTTC.

This chain connects TRBV19 to TRBJ2-7; D is unresolved. Looked up from germline, CDR1 is LNHDA and CDR2 is SQIVND (reference sequence). The ends were cut back, 3 bases at V and 2 bases at J, with 11 bases in the middle. There are 14 residues in the CDR3. The CDR3 DNA sequence: TGTGCCAGTAGTATCGCGGCACCTCCCTACGAGCAGTACTTC. As protein: CASSIAAPPYEQYF.

V usage is TRBV29-1 and J usage is TRBJ1-5; unclear D gene. This CDR3 region has 13 residues. From germline, CDR1 is SQVTM and CDR2 ANQGSEA. Between the trimmed V and J ends, which lost 5 bases and 4 bases, there was a span of 12 bases. The CDR3: CSVQLVENQPQHF. In DNA, the CDR3 is TGCAGCGTTCAGTTAGTGGAGAATCAGCCCCAGCATTTT.

The chain has TRBV6-6 and TRBJ2-2; 9 bases are shared with TRBD1. Germline trimming cut 2 bases from V and 5 bases from J; bases unmatched to any gene: 3. The CDR3 totals 15 residues. Germline V gives CDR1 MNHNY, CDR2 SVGAGI (reference sequence). The CDR3 sequence is CASSYMGQGTGELFF. CDR3 sequence (DNA): TGTGCCAGCAGTTACATGGGACAGGGTACCGGGGAGCTGTTTTTT.

The rearrangement links TRBV3-1 (or the pseudogene TRBV3-2) to TRBJ2-7; the match to TRBD1 covers 11 bases. Germline CDR1 is LGHDT and CDR2 is YNNKEL (reference sequence). V gave up 4 bases and J gave up 0 bases; unmatched junction bases: 14. The CDR3 covers 19 residues. The CDR3 sequence: CASSRSLGTGGSSSYEQYV. The CDR3 region has the DNA TGTGCCAGCAGCCGAAGCCTCGGGACAGGGGGTTCGAGCTCCTACGAGCAGTACGTC.

The V call is TRBV9, the J call TRBJ1-2, with D uncertain. The V end was cut by 0 bases, the J end by 7 bases, with 16 bases between. Germline CDR1 reads SGDLS; CDR2 reads YYNGEE. This CDR3 region has 15 residues. The CDR3 loop reads CASSVEPMDWSGYTF. The CDR3 DNA reads TGTGCCAGCAGCGTAGAGCCTATGGACTGGAGTGGCTACACCTTC.

Here the CDR3 reads CASSFAGPVDTGELFF. As DNA, the CDR3 is TGTGCCAGCAGTTTCGCGGGGCCCGTTGACACCGGGGAGCTGTTTTTT. The J gene is TRBJ2-2, the V gene TRBV6-5; possible D gene TRBD2, 6 bases. CDR3 length equals 16 residues. Deletions cut 4 bases from V and 3 bases from J, with 15 bases between. CDR1 is MNHEY and CDR2 is SVGAGI in the germline V gene.

The J gene is TRBJ2-3, the V gene TRBV7-2; TRBD1 matches 8 bases. Germline-derived CDR1 and CDR2 are SGHTA and FQGNSA. The CDR3 consists of 16 residues. Trimming took 2 bases from V and 3 from J; bases not matched to a gene: 7. The CDR3 nucleotides read TGTGCCAGCAGCTTATTCCAAACAGGGGGAACAGATACGCAGTATTTT. Its protein product is CASSLFQTGGTDTQYF.

The chain uses TRBV2 and TRBJ1-2; TRBD1 might be the D (6 bases). The V gene's germline CDR1 is SNHLY and CDR2 FYNNEI. V dropped 7 bases and J dropped 5 bases, with 17 bases sitting between them. The length of the CDR3 is 14 residues. This chain's CDR3 is CASTLGAGTYGYTF. The CDR3 DNA is TGTGCCAGCACTCTGGGGGCAGGAACATATGGCTACACCTTC. The whole variable domain, remainder taken from reference TRBV2 and TRBJ1-2, is EPEVTQTPSHQVTQMGQEVILRCVPISNHLYFYWYRQILGQKVEFLVSFYNNEISEKSEIFDDQFSVERPDGSNFTLKIRSTKLEDSAMYFCASTLGAGTYGYTFGSGTRLTVV.

V usage is TRBV6-2 or TRBV6-3 and J usage is TRBJ2-3, with 11 bases that match TRBD2. Trimming at V came to 6 bases and at J to 6 bases, leaving 20 bases not matched to a gene. The CDR3 is 19 amino acids. CDR1 and CDR2 (germline): MNHEY, SVGEGT. The CDR3 here is CASSRLAGSIPLWVDTQYF. CDR3 nucleotides: TGTGCCAGCAGCCGACTAGCGGGATCCATTCCCCTATGGGTGGATACGCAGTATTTT.

The V gene is TRBV19, the J gene TRBJ1-3, with no clear D. From germline, CDR1 is LNHDA and CDR2 SQIVND (reference sequence). The V gene lost 3 bases and the J gene lost 4 bases, with 10 bases spanning the gap. This CDR3 is built from 14 residues. CDR3 residues: CASSIPLPGNTIYF. CDR3 coding DNA: TGTGCCAGTAGTATCCCTCTCCCCGGAAACACCATATATTTT.

The chain employs TRBV2 and TRBJ1-6; D perhaps matches TRBD1 (6 bases). The CDR3 length is 16 residues. Deletions cut 4 bases from V and 0 bases from J, with 10 bases between. Germline values: CDR1 SNHLY, CDR2 FYNNEI. Here the CDR3 reads CASSGGLSSYNSPLHF. The DNA of the CDR3 is TGTGCCAGCAGTGGGGGGCTGAGCTCCTATAATTCACCCCTCCACTTT.

In regard to this clone: The DNA is omitted, as the CDR3 cannot be located on it reliably, and the CDR3 follows TCRdb's listing. V usage is TRBV21-1 and J usage is TRBJ1-6. TRBV21-1 has pseudogene status. The CDR3 extends over 15 residues, inclusive of both ends. The CDR3 is CATFGGGSYNSPLHF.

The rearrangement uses TRBV6-5 and TRBJ2-7; TRBD1 matches at 7 bases. The length of the CDR3 is 12 residues. Germline-derived CDR1 and CDR2 are MNHEY and SVGAGI. The V and J ends lost 2 bases and 8 bases, in that order; junction bases with no gene match: 3. CDR3 amino acids: CASSYDRAKQYF. The CDR3 region has the DNA TGTGCCAGCAGTTACGACAGGGCCAAGCAGTACTTC.